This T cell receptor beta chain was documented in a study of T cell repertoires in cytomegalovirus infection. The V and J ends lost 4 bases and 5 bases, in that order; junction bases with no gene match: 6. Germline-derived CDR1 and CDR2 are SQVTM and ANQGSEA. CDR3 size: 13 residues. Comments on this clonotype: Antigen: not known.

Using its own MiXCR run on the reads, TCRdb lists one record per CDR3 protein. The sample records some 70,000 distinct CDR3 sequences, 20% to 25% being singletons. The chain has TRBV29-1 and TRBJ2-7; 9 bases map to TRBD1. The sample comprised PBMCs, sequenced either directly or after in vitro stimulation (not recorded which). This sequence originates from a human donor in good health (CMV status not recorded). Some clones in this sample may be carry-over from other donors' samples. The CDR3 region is CSVGGQGGDEQYF. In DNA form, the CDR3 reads TGCAGCGTTGGGGGACAGGGTGGGGACGAGCAGTACTTC.